A selection of T cell receptor beta chains follows, all from one sample in a study of blood T cell repertoires in COVID-19. Assay: immunoSEQ multiplex PCR; the TCRdb copy retains only in-frame clones and omits some. This sample has hundreds of thousands of clones, with roughly 79% found just once. Material for sequencing was peripheral blood. The receptors here all came from a woman over 75 with acute or convalescent COVID-19. Both conserved end residues are trimmed from each CDR3. Each record gives: V gene, J gene, CDR3 protein.

>TRBV6-1|TRBJ1-5
ASSDGQGYQPQH
>TRBV3-1/TRBV3-2|TRBJ1-1
ASSQYPGVKNTEAF
>TRBV7-2|TRBJ1-3
ASSPRVARGQQDGNTIY
>TRBV24-1|TRBJ2-5
ATRGSGETQY
>TRBV27|TRBJ2-3
ASSAGQGARTDTQY
>TRBV6-2/TRBV6-3|TRBJ2-1
ASSYSGEIPNEQF
>TRBV28|TRBJ1-5
ASSQRAGDQPQH
>TRBV3-1/TRBV3-2|TRBJ2-2
ASSHDKLAGNTGELF
>TRBV30|TRBJ2-7
AWNLGGVGYEQY
>TRBV25-1|TRBJ1-2
ASSWGQGAYGYT
>TRBV27|TRBJ1-2
ASSLSDRRNGYT
>TRBV28|TRBJ2-7
ASSFNLPGYYEQY
>TRBV20-1|TRBJ1-2
SASPTGTDGYT
>TRBV5-1|TRBJ2-1
ASSYNNEQF
>TRBV7-6|TRBJ2-1
ASSLGLAGGVNEQF
>TRBV6-1|TRBJ1-1
ASSDSWGRTEAF
>TRBV29-1|TRBJ1-3
SVEITGAGNTIY
>TRBV29-1|TRBJ2-1
SVYSGRGNEQF
>TRBV5-5|TRBJ1-6
ASSLAPGVNSPLH
>TRBV7-8|TRBJ2-2
ASSSRDRVAGELF
>TRBV2|TRBJ1-1
ASSEQGQNTEAF
>TRBV19|TRBJ1-5
ASRDRGGDQPQH
>TRBV3-1/TRBV3-2|TRBJ1-1
ASTHKTGGAGWAF
>TRBV12-3/TRBV12-4|TRBJ1-1
ASSFRRDTEAF
>TRBV5-1|TRBJ1-2
ASSTDRLRTYT
>TRBV14|TRBJ1-2
ASSPFFETGSRAYYGYT
>TRBV29-1|TRBJ2-2
SVQREGTGELF
>TRBV28|TRBJ1-5
ASSLRPFSGDQPQH
>TRBV19|TRBJ1-5
ASSPQFIQPQH
>TRBV18|TRBJ1-2
ASSETGVSFYGYT
>TRBV5-1|TRBJ1-2
ASSWEGDRQGYT
>TRBV4-3|TRBJ2-3
ASSLGGAGSTDTQY
>TRBV7-2|TRBJ1-6
ASSLSGDNSPLH